This TCR beta chain was recorded in a study of blood T cell repertoires in COVID-19. The table came from immunoSEQ multiplex PCR; TCRdb's copy has only in-frame clones and leaves some out. The sample consists of tens of thousands of clones, around 79% of them appearing once. Germline V gene sequence: CDR1 MNHEY, CDR2 SVGAGI. V shed 5 bases and J shed 0 bases, with 7 bases lying between them. The CDR3 is made up of 13 amino acids. The J gene is TRBJ1-2, the V gene TRBV6-5, with D possibly TRBD1 on 6 matching bases. Sequenced material: peripheral blood. This sequence originates from an elderly man with acute or convalescent COVID-19. As DNA, the CDR3 is TGTGCCAGCAGTACAGGGACTAACTATGGCTACACCTTC. This encodes CASSTGTNYGYTF.